This T cell receptor (beta chain) was retrieved from a study of PD-1 blockade in mismatch repair-deficient tumors. The CDR3 runs 16 residues. Trimming pared 0 bases from V and 1 base from J, leaving 11 bases between. Germline V gene data show CDR1 as LGHNA and CDR2 as YNFKEQ. The assay was immunoSEQ multiplex PCR, and TCRdb's table has in-frame clones only and misses some. The table has tens of thousands of clones, around 80% seen once. This TCR was sampled from an adult with mismatch repair-deficient cancer. The V gene is TRBV4-2, the J gene TRBJ2-3; D perhaps matches TRBD2 (5 bases). Sequences were derived from peripheral blood, sampled 4 weeks after starting pembrolizumab. The CDR3 is CASSQEVGVGTDTQYF. Here the CDR3 DNA reads TGTGCCAGCAGCCAAGAAGTGGGAGTGGGCACAGATACGCAGTATTTT.